This T cell receptor (beta chain) was observed in a study of control samples from healthy donors and cancer patients. V lost 1 base to trimming and J lost 4 bases, with 7 bases between them. The CDR3 loop spans 13 amino acids. CDR1 is SGHDN, CDR2 FVKESK, per germline. Here immunoSEQ multiplex PCR was the method, and the copy in TCRdb shows in-frame clones only, minus some. Found here are about 100,000 clones, around 89% of them singletons; the top ten hold 7.8%. The clonotype was recovered from a man younger than 45 in good health. The chain employs TRBV14 and TRBJ2-5; maybe TRBD1 (5 bases). The specimen sequenced was blood. In DNA, the CDR3 is TGTGCCAGCAGCCAAGCAGGGTCAGAGACCCAGTACTTC. It yields the protein CASSQAGSETQYF.